Described below is a single T cell receptor (beta chain) sequence and its context. Its antigen is not identified. This sample was included in a study of cytomegalovirus exposure and HLA in healthy donors. The primer mix had 60 Vbeta and 13 Jbeta primers. Method: immunoSEQ multiplex PCR; TCRdb's copy keeps in-frame clones and lacks some. The repertoire includes around 190,000 clones, 60% to 80% of them detected once, and around 3.2% sits in the top ten. Germline CDR1 is SGHRS and CDR2 is YFSETQ. The V gene end was trimmed by 0 bases and the J gene end by 4 bases; junction bases not matched to a gene: 3. The CDR3 covers 14 residues. Findings of the study overall: V- and J-gene trimming of TCR beta was linked (in a later analysis) to a missense DCLRE1C variant. Clonal expansion, a later analysis showed, was greater in HLA-associated TCR beta chains than in equally common others. Being productive about 87% or about 30% of the time was typical of most TCR beta V segments in an earlier analysis. The study put about 180 TCR beta chains on its list as cytomegalovirus-associated.

The TCR comes from a woman aged 25 to 45 in good health and CMV-seropositive. V is TRBV5-1 and J is TRBJ1-1; 7 nucleotides line up with TRBD1. The sequenced material came from PBMCs. CDR3 region: CASSLDTGATEAFF. CDR3 sequence (DNA): TGCGCCAGCAGCTTGGATACAGGGGCCACTGAAGCTTTCTTT.